One sample yielded the 17 T cell receptor beta chains listed below, sequenced in a study of CD8+ T cells in alopecia areata. As the sequencing template, cDNA was produced by extracting RNA and reverse transcribing it. Using immunoSEQ multiplex PCR, the repertoire was profiled, and TCRdb retains in-frame clones only, with some absent. The sample has approximately 200,000 clones; 50% to 60% are singletons. Treatment here: oral pan-JAK inhibitor, 5-10 mg twice daily. The input for sequencing was CD4+ T cells sorted from blood, taken at week 4, from a patient treated with tofacitinib. The source of these receptors is a human donor with alopecia areata.

The J gene is TRBJ1-4, the V gene TRBV29-1; D gene uncertain. The CDR3 sequence is 13 residues long. Germline assignment: CDR1 SQVTM and CDR2 ANQGSEA. Trimming pared 5 bases from V and 4 bases from J, leaving 11 bases between. In DNA form, the CDR3 reads TGCAGCGTTAAACCTTTCCTTAATGAAAAACTGTTTTTT. Translating gives CSVKPFLNEKLFF.

This sequence joins TRBV30 and TRBJ1-5, with a possible D match to TRBD1 (6 bases). CDR3 size: 13 residues. The V gene's germline CDR1 is GTSNPN and CDR2 SVGIG (reference sequence). The V gene lost 2 bases and the J gene lost 4 bases, with 9 bases spanning the gap. The chain's CDR3 is CAWSMDSNQPQHF. The CDR3, as DNA: TGTGCCTGGAGTATGGACAGTAATCAGCCCCAGCATTTT.

This clone has more than one count but fewer than ten. The chain recombines TRBV23-1 with TRBJ1-5; D might be TRBD1 (6 bases). TRBV23-1 counts as an open reading frame of uncertain function. This CDR3 region has 13 residues. The V gene lost 4 bases and the J gene lost 7 bases, with 11 bases spanning the gap. CDR3 region: CASSPGTRQPQHF. The CDR3 nucleotides are TGCGCCAGCAGTCCAGGGACACGGCAGCCCCAGCATTTT.

The chain links TRBV30 to TRBJ1-6, with D hard to call. The germline V and J ends were trimmed by 1 base and 8 bases, with 6 bases remaining between them. Germline V gene data show CDR1 as GTSNPN and CDR2 as SVGIG (reference sequence). The CDR3 covers 12 residues. The DNA of the CDR3 is TGTGCCTGGAGTGGACGTTATTCACCCCTCCACTTT. It encodes CAWSGRYSPLHF.

The gene calls are TRBV15 and TRBJ2-2; maybe TRBD1 (6 bases). The CDR3 loop spans 18 amino acids. Trimming took off 0 bases at V and 8 bases at J, with 22 bases between the two ends. Per germline, CDR1 LNHNV and CDR2 YYDKDF (reference sequence). This chain's CDR3 is CATSRDPTGAMVVGELFF. The DNA for the CDR3 is TGTGCCACCAGCAGAGACCCGACAGGAGCCATGGTGGTGGGGGAGCTGTTTTTT. Filled out from reference TRBV15 and TRBJ2-2, the complete variable domain reads DAMVIQNPRYQVTQFGKPVTLSCSQTLNHNVMYWYQQKSSQAPKLLFHYYDKDFNNEADTPDNFQSRRPNTSFCFLDIRSPGLGDTAMYLCATSRDPTGAMVVGELFFGEGSRLTVL.

The gene calls are TRBV9 and TRBJ1-2, with 9 nucleotides matching TRBD1. V shed 3 bases, J shed 4 bases, and the junction held 13 bases outside the gene matches. There are 17 residues in the CDR3. The germline CDR1 and CDR2 sequences are SGDLS and YYNGEE. Written as DNA, the CDR3 is TGTGCCAGCAGCGGAGAGGGACAGGGCCGCCGAGGCTATGGCTACACCTTC. As protein: CASSGEGQGRRGYGYTF.

The V gene is TRBV29-1, the J gene TRBJ1-1; D gene unclear. The CDR3 spans 14 residues. The V gene's germline CDR1 is SQVTM and CDR2 ANQGSEA. Trimming cost V 5 bases and J 1 base, with 14 bases left between them. For the CDR3, the DNA is TGCAGCGTTCTTCTTCGGGCTGGGAACACTGAAGCTTTCTTT. Translation gives CSVLLRAGNTEAFF.

This chain uses TRBV5-6 with TRBJ1-5; D may be TRBD1 (5 bases). The CDR3 runs 15 residues. Trimming removed 4 bases from V and 2 bases from J, with 13 bases in between. The V gene's germline CDR1 is SGHDT and CDR2 YYEEEE. CDR3 loop: CASSIREYGNQPQHF. Written as DNA, the CDR3 is TGTGCCAGCAGCATCAGGGAATATGGCAATCAGCCCCAGCATTTT.

This chain uses TRBV27 with TRBJ2-3; 9 nucleotides agree with TRBD2. CDR1 is MNHEY, CDR2 SMNVEV, per germline (reference sequence). CDR3 length: 17 amino acids. V lost 5 bases to trimming and J lost 1 base; unmatched junction nucleotides: 10. CDR3 residues: CASSRSLIAGGTDTQYF. CDR3 nucleotides: TGTGCCAGCAGTCGCAGCCTAATAGCGGGGGGCACAGATACGCAGTATTTT.

The rearrangement uses TRBV27 and TRBJ1-5; a possible D gene is TRBD1 (6 bases). Per germline, CDR1 MNHEY and CDR2 SMNVEV (reference sequence). The CDR3 has 14 amino acids. V was clipped by 5 bases and J by 7 bases, with 15 bases between them. The CDR3 here is CASSPQGGGQPQHF. Here the CDR3 DNA reads TGTGCCAGCAGTCCTCAGGGAGGGGGGCAGCCCCAGCATTTT.

The chain uses TRBV30 and TRBJ2-2, with TRBD1 as a possible D gene (6 bases). Germline CDR1 is GTSNPN and CDR2 is SVGIG (reference sequence). V gave up 2 bases and J gave up 1 base, with 11 bases separating them. This CDR3 is 15 amino acids long. The CDR3 spells CAWSNREGNTGELFF. The CDR3 DNA reads TGTGCCTGGAGTAACAGGGAAGGGAACACCGGGGAGCTGTTTTTT.

The chain links TRBV5-1 to TRBJ2-2, with 8 bases aligning to TRBD1. Germline V gene data show CDR1 as SGHRS and CDR2 as YFSETQ. The ends lost 4 bases at V and 3 bases at J; junction bases unmatched: 8. The CDR3 totals 16 residues. The CDR3, as DNA: TGCGCCAGCAGCCGTCCAGGGGGCCTCGACACCGGGGAGCTGTTTTTT. This codes for CASSRPGGLDTGELFF.

CDR3 nucleotide sequence: TGTGCCAGCAGGAGGGCTAGCGGGGGTGAGAAGACCCAGTACTTC. It yields the protein CASRRASGGEKTQYF. V usage is TRBV27 and J usage is TRBJ2-5, with 10 bases matching TRBD2. Trimming removed 6 bases from V and 6 bases from J; junction bases left unmatched: 10. CDR1 is MNHEY, CDR2 SMNVEV, per germline (reference sequence). The CDR3 has 15 residues.

The sample holds a few counts of this clone. The chain has TRBV2 and TRBJ2-1; a weak D match, TRBD1 (6 bases). The V end lost 5 bases, the J end lost 3 bases, and 14 bases lay between the germline ends. Germline CDR1 SNHLY, CDR2 FYNNEI. The CDR3 is made up of 15 amino acids. This CDR3 is CASSRLRGFYNEQFF. CDR3 in DNA: TGTGCCAGCAGTCGCCTCAGGGGTTTCTACAATGAGCAGTTCTTC.

This chain joins TRBV30 and TRBJ1-2; TRBD1 is a possible D gene (6 bases). Germline CDR1 reads GTSNPN; CDR2 reads SVGIG (reference sequence). The CDR3 length is 13 residues. The ends were cut back, 3 bases at V and 5 bases at J, with 13 bases in the middle. CDR3 protein: CAWSLTGAYGYTF. CDR3 coding DNA: TGTGCCTGGAGCTTGACAGGAGCTTATGGCTACACCTTC.

The gene calls are TRBV2 and TRBJ1-2; 8 bases align to TRBD1. The CDR3 is made up of 14 amino acids. V was clipped by 1 base and J by 7 bases; unmatched bases: 5. Germline CDR1 SNHLY, CDR2 FYNNEI. CDR3: CASSEGGTGGGYTF. CDR3 in DNA: TGTGCCAGCAGTGAAGGGGGGACAGGCGGTGGCTACACCTTC.

V and J are TRBV29-1 and TRBJ2-5, with 11 bases lining up with TRBD2. Germline-derived CDR1 and CDR2 are SQVTM and ANQGSEA. V lost 5 bases, J lost 5 bases, and 7 bases stayed unmatched. The CDR3 totals 14 residues. The CDR3 protein is CSVPSGTSGETQYF. The CDR3 DNA is TGCAGCGTTCCCTCCGGGACTAGCGGCGAGACCCAGTACTTC.